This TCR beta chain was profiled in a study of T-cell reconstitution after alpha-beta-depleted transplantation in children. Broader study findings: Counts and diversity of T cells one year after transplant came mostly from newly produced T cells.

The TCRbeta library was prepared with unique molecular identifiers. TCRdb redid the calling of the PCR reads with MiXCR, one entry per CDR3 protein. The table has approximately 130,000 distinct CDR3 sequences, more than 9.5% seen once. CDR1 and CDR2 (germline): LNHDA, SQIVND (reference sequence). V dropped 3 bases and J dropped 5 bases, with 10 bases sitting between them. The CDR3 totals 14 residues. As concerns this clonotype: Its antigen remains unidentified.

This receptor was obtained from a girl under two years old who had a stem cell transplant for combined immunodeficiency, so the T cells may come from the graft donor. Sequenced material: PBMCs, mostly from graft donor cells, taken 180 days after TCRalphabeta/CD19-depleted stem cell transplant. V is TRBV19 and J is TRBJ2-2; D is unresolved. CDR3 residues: CASSIERRTGELFF. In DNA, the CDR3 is TGTGCCAGTAGTATTGAACGGAGAACCGGGGAGCTGTTTTTT.